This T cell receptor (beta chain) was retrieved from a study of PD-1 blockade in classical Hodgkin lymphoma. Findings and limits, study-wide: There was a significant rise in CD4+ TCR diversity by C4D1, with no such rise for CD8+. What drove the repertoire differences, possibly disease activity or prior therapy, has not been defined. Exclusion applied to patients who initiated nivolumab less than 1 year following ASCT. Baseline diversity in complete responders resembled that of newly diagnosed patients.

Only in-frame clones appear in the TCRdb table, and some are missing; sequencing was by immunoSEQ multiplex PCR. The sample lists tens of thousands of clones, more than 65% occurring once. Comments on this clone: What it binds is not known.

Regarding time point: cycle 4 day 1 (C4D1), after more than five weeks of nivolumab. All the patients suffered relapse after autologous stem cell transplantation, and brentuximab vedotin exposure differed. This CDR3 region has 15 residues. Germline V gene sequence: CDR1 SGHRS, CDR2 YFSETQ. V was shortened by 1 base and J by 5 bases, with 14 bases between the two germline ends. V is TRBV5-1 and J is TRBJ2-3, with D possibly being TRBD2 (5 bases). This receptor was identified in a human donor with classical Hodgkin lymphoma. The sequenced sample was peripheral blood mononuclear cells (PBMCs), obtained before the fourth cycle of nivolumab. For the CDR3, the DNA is TGCGCCAGCAGCTTGCAGTTTCGGGGTAGAGATACGCAGTATTTT. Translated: CASSLQFRGRDTQYF.